These 32 T cell receptor beta chains came from one sample sequenced in a study of shared clonotypes between healthy human individuals. Produced via immunoSEQ multiplex PCR; TCRdb's table is partial and in-frame only. The profile covers over a million clones, with 95% to 99% appearing a single time and about 0.42% taken by the ten largest. Sequencing used naive CD4+ T cells sorted from blood. Regarding subset: CD45RA+ positively selected. Receptor source: a man aged 25-45 years in good health.

A remark on this clone: One end of the junction varies from germline; a read error may be responsible. V is TRBV6-1 and J is TRBJ1-1, with D possibly matching TRBD1 (5 bases). The CDR3 spans 15 residues. Per germline, CDR1 MNHNS and CDR2 SASEGT. CDR3 nucleotides: TGTGCCAGCTCTCCCGTCGGGACCGTGAACACTGGAGCTTTCTTT. Protein: CASSPVGTVNTGAFF.

The rearrangement uses TRBV5-6 and TRBJ2-1; 8 positions agree with TRBD1. V lost 6 bases and J lost 4; bases outside the gene matches: 6. Germline V gene data show CDR1 as SGHDT and CDR2 as YYEEEE. This CDR3 is 14 amino acids long. The CDR3, as DNA: TGTGCCAGCACCTCGGGACAGGTGTACAATGAGCAGTTCTTC. It yields the protein CASTSGQVYNEQFF.

This chain connects TRBV7-9 to TRBJ1-2; a possible D gene is TRBD1 (6 bases). The CDR3 contains 13 residues. CDR1 is SEHNR and CDR2 is FQNEAQ in the germline V gene (reference sequence). Trimming cost V 1 base and J 8 bases, with 11 bases left between them. CDR3 nucleotides: TGTGCCAGCAGCTTAGGGGGGGCTCGAGGCTACACCTTC. It encodes CASSLGGARGYTF. Looking up the rest from reference TRBV7-9 and TRBJ1-2 gives the full variable domain: DTGVSQNPRHKITKRGQNVTFRCDPISEHNRLYWYRQTLGQGPEFLTYFQNEAQLEKSRLLSDRFSAERPKGSFSTLEIQRTEQGDSAMYLCASSLGGARGYTFGSGTRLTVV.

The chain links TRBV6-5 to TRBJ2-3; 10 nucleotides match TRBD2. Germline V gene sequence: CDR1 MNHEY, CDR2 SVGAGI. The CDR3 extends over 14 amino acids. V shed 2 bases, J shed 5 bases, and the junction held 1 base outside the gene matches. CDR3 coding DNA: TGTGCCAGCAGTTACCTAGCGGGAGAAGATACGCAGTATTTT. This gives the protein CASSYLAGEDTQYF.

The chain carries TRBV11-2 and TRBJ2-7; D is undetermined. The germline V gene encodes CDR1 SGHAT and CDR2 FQNNGV. Deletions cut 3 bases from V and 5 bases from J, with 26 bases between. This CDR3 contains 18 residues. The CDR3 bases are TGTGCCAGCAGCTTCCAGGCTAGACGGGCGCAACTGCTAGACGAGCAGTACTTC. Translating gives CASSFQARRAQLLDEQYF.

The J gene is TRBJ1-2, the V gene TRBV5-1; no clear D gene. Trimming removed 3 bases at V and 8 bases at J, with 14 bases between. Germline V CDR1 and CDR2: SGHRS, YFSETQ. The CDR3 sequence is 13 residues long. CDR3 sequence reads: CASSSDSVVGYTF. The DNA for the CDR3 is TGCGCCAGCAGCTCGGATTCTGTTGTGGGCTACACCTTC.

The J gene is TRBJ1-1, the V gene TRBV15, with D uncertain. V lost 2 bases and J 1 base, leaving 8 bases between the germline ends. The CDR3 runs to 14 residues. The germline gives CDR1 LNHNV, CDR2 YYDKDF (reference sequence). The CDR3 DNA reads TGTGCCACCAGCAGACCGCCCACGAACACTGAAGCTTTCTTT. It codes for CATSRPPTNTEAFF.

The chain recombines TRBV27 with TRBJ2-4, with 11 bases lining up with TRBD2. Trimming removed 5 bases from V and 0 bases from J; junction bases left unmatched: 3. The CDR3 consists of 16 residues. The germline CDR1 and CDR2 sequences are MNHEY and SMNVEV (reference sequence). The CDR3 DNA reads TGTGCCAGCAGTCCGGGACTAGCGGTAGCCAAAAACATTCAGTACTTC. It codes for CASSPGLAVAKNIQYF.

The chain is built from TRBV19 and TRBJ2-3, with D uncertain. V was cut by 5 bases and J by 0 bases, with 12 bases left in between. The CDR3 sequence is 15 residues long. Germline CDR1 and CDR2: LNHDA and SQIVND (reference sequence). Written as DNA, the CDR3 is TGTGCCAGTAGTCTCTACAGCCCTAGCACAGATACGCAGTATTTT. Translating gives CASSLYSPSTDTQYF.

The chain employs TRBV29-1 and TRBJ1-4, with D perhaps matching TRBD1 (6 bases). The germline V gene encodes CDR1 SQVTM and CDR2 ANQGSEA. This CDR3 has 14 residues. CDR3 coding DNA: TGCAGTGGGGGGCCCGGGCCCACTAATGAAAAACTGTTTTTT. As protein: CSGGPGPTNEKLFF.

The rearrangement uses TRBV20-1 and TRBJ1-4, with TRBD1 as a possible D gene (5 bases). The ends were cut back, 5 bases at V and 11 bases at J, with 9 bases in the middle. There are 10 residues in the CDR3. The germline V gene has CDR1 DFQATT and CDR2 SNEGSKA (reference sequence). CDR3 coding DNA: TGCAGTGCTGTACAGGAGAAACTGTTTTTT. Its translation is CSAVQEKLFF.

Details on this clone: The same CDR3 can be traced to other DNA sequences in this sample. The J gene is TRBJ2-7, the V gene TRBV6-5; 7 bases are a match to TRBD2. The length of the CDR3 is 15 residues. Trimming removed 2 bases from V and 0 bases from J; junction bases left unmatched: 4. From germline, CDR1 is MNHEY and CDR2 SVGAGI. CDR3 sequence (DNA): TGTGCCAGCAGTTACGGCGGGAGTGGCTCCTACGAGCAGTACTTC. It codes for CASSYGGSGSYEQYF.

The chain joins TRBV6-1 to TRBJ1-4, with TRBD1 matching 9 bases. Germline V lookup: CDR1 MNHNS, CDR2 SASEGT. The CDR3 has 14 amino acids. Trimming took 5 bases from V and 8 from J; bases not matched to a gene: 6. The CDR3 is CASSRDRAGEKLFF. CDR3 sequence (DNA): TGTGCCAGCAGTCGGGACAGGGCTGGGGAAAAACTGTTTTTT.

This sequence joins TRBV5-8 and TRBJ1-5, with TRBD1 matching over 10 bases. CDR1 is SGHTS, CDR2 YDEGEE, per germline. J lost 5 bases, V lost 2 bases, and 1 base had no gene match. The CDR3 has 14 amino acids. Here the CDR3 reads CASSLGQGDQPQHF. DNA of the CDR3: TGTGCCAGCAGCTTAGGACAGGGGGATCAGCCCCAGCATTTT. Full variable domain (outside the CDR3, taken from reference TRBV5-8 and TRBJ1-5): EAGVTQSPTHLIKTRGQQATLRCSPISGHTSVYWYQQALGLGLQFLLWYDEGEERNRGNFPPRFSGRQFPNYSSELNVNALELEDSALYLCASSLGQGDQPQHFGDGTRLSIL.

As DNA, the CDR3 is TGTGCCAGCAGTGAATTTACCCGTGACTCTGGAAACACCATATATTTT. This sequence encodes CASSEFTRDSGNTIYF. The V gene is TRBV2, the J gene TRBJ1-3; no clear D gene. Between the trimmed V and J ends, which lost 2 bases and 0 bases, there was a span of 11 bases. From germline, CDR1 is SNHLY and CDR2 FYNNEI. This CDR3 contains 16 residues.

This sequence joins TRBV5-6 and TRBJ1-1; D remains ambiguous. V was cut by 1 base and J by 0 bases, with 10 bases left in between. The CDR3 consists of 15 residues. Germline CDR1 SGHDT, CDR2 YYEEEE. The CDR3 is CASSLFDGLNTEAFF. CDR3 nucleotide sequence: TGTGCCAGCAGCTTGTTTGACGGCTTGAACACTGAAGCTTTCTTT.

The chain joins TRBV4-3 to TRBJ2-6; 11 nucleotides line up with TRBD1. Germline lookup yields CDR1 LGHNA and CDR2 YSLEER. This CDR3 has 17 amino acids. After removal of 5 bases from V and 2 bases from J, the junction contained 5 bases not matched to a gene. The CDR3 DNA reads TGCGCCAGCAGCGGACAGGGGGCGGTAACTGGGGCCAACGTCCTGACTTTC. It translates to CASSGQGAVTGANVLTF.

The chain uses TRBV28 and TRBJ1-2; D possibly corresponds to TRBD1 (6 bases). There are 15 residues in the CDR3. V was pared by 4 bases and J by 2 bases, with 14 bases between. Germline V gene lookup returns CDR1 MDHEN and CDR2 SYDVKM. CDR3 sequence (DNA): TGTGCCAGCAGTTCGCGGGGGGCCTTCAACTATGGCTACACCTTC. Translated: CASSSRGAFNYGYTF.

The chain employs TRBV15 and TRBJ1-5, with D maybe TRBD1 (5 bases). CDR3 length equals 16 residues. Trimming left V 0 bases short and J 0 bases short, with 9 bases between. Germline assignment: CDR1 LNHNV and CDR2 YYDKDF (reference sequence). CDR3 in DNA: TGTGCCACCAGCAGAGAGCCAGGGCATAGCAATCAGCCCCAGCATTTT. Its protein is CATSREPGHSNQPQHF.

The chain combines TRBV7-6 with TRBJ2-6, with D possibly TRBD2 on 6 matching bases. Germline V gives CDR1 SGHVS, CDR2 FNYEAQ. CDR3 length: 17 amino acids. V dropped 5 bases and J dropped 0 bases, with 14 bases sitting between them. CDR3 in amino acids: CASSGSGSLSGANVLTF. The CDR3 coding sequence is TGTGCCAGCAGCGGATCCGGGAGCCTCTCTGGGGCCAACGTCCTGACTTTC.

J is TRBJ2-7 and V is TRBV28, with D unresolved. Germline assignment: CDR1 MDHEN and CDR2 SYDVKM. The V gene lost 4 bases and the J gene lost 3 bases, with 16 bases spanning the gap. The CDR3 length is 15 residues. DNA of the CDR3: TGTGCCAGCAGTTCCCGGACCGGATCGCTCTACGAGCAGTACTTC. It translates to CASSSRTGSLYEQYF.

This chain uses TRBV5-8 with TRBJ2-7, with 13 bases that match TRBD2. Germline CDR1 reads SGHTS; CDR2 reads YDEGEE. This CDR3 is built from 15 residues. After removal of 4 bases from V and 2 bases from J, the junction contained 3 bases not matched to a gene. The CDR3: CASSPGLAGAYEQYF. In DNA, the CDR3 is TGTGCCAGCAGCCCTGGACTAGCGGGAGCCTACGAGCAGTACTTC.

This clone was recorded once. The chain links TRBV2 to TRBJ2-2; D is perhaps TRBD1 or TRBD2 (5 bases each). Germline lookup yields CDR1 SNHLY and CDR2 FYNNEI. The CDR3 consists of 16 residues. V lost 2 bases, J lost 4 bases, and 14 bases lay in between. The DNA for the CDR3 is TGTGCCAGCAGTGAATATGGGGGAGAAGGCACCGGGGAGCTGTTTTTT. Amino acid sequence: CASSEYGGEGTGELFF.

The chain joins TRBV19 to TRBJ1-5; 8 bases match TRBD1. The trim removed 6 bases at V and 3 bases at J, leaving 7 bases unmatched. Germline V gene sequence: CDR1 LNHDA, CDR2 SQIVND (reference sequence). This CDR3 has 15 residues. DNA of the CDR3: TGTGCCAGTAGCCAGGGGACAGGCAACAATCAGCCCCAGCATTTT. It is translated as CASSQGTGNNQPQHF.

This clone has only one observation. The chain links TRBV4-1 to TRBJ1-5; no reliable D call. CDR3 length: 17 residues. Germline V gene data show CDR1 as MGHRA and CDR2 as YSYEKL. The germline V and J ends were trimmed by 2 bases and 7 bases, with 21 bases remaining between them. For the CDR3, the DNA is TGCGCCAGCAGCCAAACCCTTATTAAGGGAGGTGGACAGCCCCAGCATTTT. Encoded protein: CASSQTLIKGGGQPQHF.

The chain uses TRBV6-1 and TRBJ1-4; D possibly corresponds to TRBD1 (5 bases). CDR1 MNHNS and CDR2 SASEGT come from the germline V gene. The CDR3 length is 14 residues. Trimming shortened V by 2 bases and J by 11 bases, and 15 bases separated the two germline ends. The CDR3 region has the DNA TGTGCCAGCAGTGAAAGCCAGGGAGGTGTGAAACTGTTTTTT. Protein: CASSESQGGVKLFF.

The chain recombines TRBV5-1 with TRBJ2-1; TRBD2 aligns across 7 bases. Per germline, CDR1 SGHRS and CDR2 YFSETQ. V shed 1 base and J 4 bases; nucleotides not matched to a gene: 11. The CDR3 is made up of 17 amino acids. The CDR3, as DNA: TGCGCCAGCAGCTTGCGCCTAGCGGAAGGGTTGTACAATGAGCAGTTCTTC. Encoded protein: CASSLRLAEGLYNEQFF.

The rearrangement uses TRBV18 and TRBJ2-4; TRBD2 aligns across 8 bases. CDR3 length equals 16 residues. Unmatched junction bases numbered 9, after V lost 6 bases and J lost 2 bases. Germline V CDR1 and CDR2: KGHSH, LQKENI. The DNA of the CDR3 is TGTGCCAGCTCCCAAACTCGGGGGGGGACCAAAAACATTCAGTACTTC. Protein: CASSQTRGGTKNIQYF.

This chain links TRBV29-1 with TRBJ2-3; the D gene is possibly TRBD2 (6 bases). Per the germline V gene, CDR1 is SQVTM and CDR2 is ANQGSEA. The CDR3 consists of 14 residues. V was trimmed by 4 bases and J by 3 bases, leaving 14 bases between them. CDR3 region: CSVGGTLGTDTQYF. The CDR3 bases are TGCAGCGTTGGCGGGACCTTGGGGACAGATACGCAGTATTTT.

The chain recombines TRBV10-3 with TRBJ2-1; no reliable D call. The germline CDR1 and CDR2 sequences are ENHRY and SYGVKD. Trimming removed 6 bases from V and 0 bases from J, with 15 bases in between. The CDR3 is 16 residues long. This CDR3 reads CAISAPQVNSYNEQFF. The CDR3, as DNA: TGTGCCATCAGCGCCCCTCAGGTCAACTCCTACAATGAGCAGTTCTTC.

The genes are TRBV5-4 and TRBJ2-7; D is possibly TRBD1 (6 bases). V was shortened by 4 bases and J by 0 bases, with 14 bases between the two germline ends. CDR3 length equals 15 residues. Germline V gives CDR1 SGHNT, CDR2 YYREEE (reference sequence). The CDR3 coding sequence is TGTGCCAGCAGCACCTCCGGGACAACCTCCTACGAGCAGTACTTC. This codes for CASSTSGTTSYEQYF.

The V and J genes are TRBV9 and TRBJ2-1; 11 nucleotides match TRBD1. Germline CDR1 and CDR2: SGDLS and YYNGEE. The CDR3 consists of 16 residues. The V and J ends lost 3 bases and 4 bases, in that order; junction bases with no gene match: 6. CDR3 region: CASSAGQGARYNEQFF. The CDR3 nucleotides are TGTGCCAGCAGCGCAGGACAGGGGGCTCGGTACAATGAGCAGTTCTTC.